Listed below are T cell receptor beta chains from one sample, sequenced in a study of T-cell reconstitution after alpha-beta-depleted transplantation in children. TCRdb analysed the PCR reads with MiXCR anew, one entry per CDR3 protein. The data contain some 550,000 distinct CDR3 sequences, approximately 20% of them singletons. This specimen consisted of PBMCs from the stem cell graft donor, obtained from the stem cell graft. These receptors were taken from a human donor who donated a stem cell graft to a child with acute lymphoblastic leukemia. The CDR3 runs from the conserved cysteine through the conserved F or W. Each record gives: J gene, clone size, V gene, D gene, CDR3 DNA, CDR3 protein. D genes are given only for firm matches. Rows give clone size only sometimes, using once, few, many, or a class for an expanded clone.

TRBJ2-1	few	TRBV12-3/TRBV12-4	.	TGTGCCAGCGGATACGGGACCCCCAACTACAATGAGCAGTTCTTC	CASGYGTPNYNEQFF
TRBJ2-1	many	TRBV20-1	.	TGCAGTGCTTCGAGTTGGAACGATGAGCAGTTCTTC	CSASSWNDEQFF
TRBJ1-2	.	TRBV20-1	.	TGCAGTGCTAGAGATCTGGCGGACAGCTATGGCTACACCTTC	CSARDLADSYGYTF
TRBJ1-5	.	TRBV20-1	TRBD1	TGCAGTGCTAGAGATCTGGGACAGGGGTTTATGCGGGGAGCCCAGACGCCCCAGCATTTT	CSARDLGQGFMRGAQTPQHF
TRBJ2-1	.	TRBV6-5	.	TGTGCCAGCAGTTACTTTTTTGGGACTCTACCTTCCGATGAGCAGTTCTTC	CASSYFFGTLPSDEQFF
TRBJ2-1	.	TRBV12-3/TRBV12-4	TRBD2	TGTGCCAGCAGTTTCGTGGGAGGGCACAATGAGCAGTTCTTC	CASSFVGGHNEQFF
TRBJ2-7	.	TRBV4-1	.	TGCGCCAGCAGCCAAGTGATGCCGGGACTCTCCTACGAGCAGTACTTC	CASSQVMPGLSYEQYF
TRBJ2-1	few	TRBV5-1	.	TGCGCCAGCAGCTTCACTGCGAGCTCCTACAATGAGCAGTTCTTC	CASSFTASSYNEQFF
TRBJ1-5	.	TRBV7-9	TRBD1	TGTGCCAGCAGCTTCGAGGCAGGGGGGATTGTGCAGCCCCAGCATTTT	CASSFEAGGIVQPQHF
TRBJ2-5	few	TRBV4-1	.	TGCGCCAGCAGCCAGCCCTATTCGCGAGTTAATCAAGAGACCCAGTACTTC	CASSQPYSRVNQETQYF
TRBJ2-1	few	TRBV6-1	TRBD2	TGTGCCAGCAAAGGTAGCGGGAGTATCAATGAGCAGTTCTTC	CASKGSGSINEQFF
TRBJ2-1	.	TRBV12-3/TRBV12-4	.	TGTGCCAGCAGTTTTGTCCCCGTTCGGGAGCAGTTCTTC	CASSFVPVREQFF
TRBJ2-2	.	TRBV21-1	.	TGTGCCAGCAGCAAAGCGAAGAGAGGGGAAAATAGCGGGAACACCGGGGAGCTGTTTTTT	CASSKAKRGENSGNTGELFF
TRBJ2-5	.	TRBV15	.	TGTGCCACCAGCAGAAATCCCCTCAGGGGATGGAACCAAGAGACCCAGTACTTC	CATSRNPLRGWNQETQYF
TRBJ2-5	few	TRBV11-2	.	TGTGCCAGCAGCTTAATGGGGCTCCAAGAGACCCAGTACTTC	CASSLMGLQETQYF